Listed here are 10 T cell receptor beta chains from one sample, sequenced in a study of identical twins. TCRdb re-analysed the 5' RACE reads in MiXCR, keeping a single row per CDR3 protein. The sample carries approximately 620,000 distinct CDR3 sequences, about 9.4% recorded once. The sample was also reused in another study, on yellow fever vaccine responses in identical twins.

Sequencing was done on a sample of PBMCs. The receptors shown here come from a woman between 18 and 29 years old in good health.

CDR3 sequence (DNA): TGTGCCAGCACCGGACCCGGGACAGGGGCCACTAGCGGCTCCTACAATGAGCAGTTCTTC. Encoded protein: CASTGPGTGATSGSYNEQFF. The V and J genes are TRBV9 and TRBJ2-1; 10 bases align to TRBD1. The germline gives CDR1 SGDLS, CDR2 YYNGEE. V lost 6 bases to trimming and J lost 0 bases; unmatched junction nucleotides: 18. This CDR3 comprises 20 residues.

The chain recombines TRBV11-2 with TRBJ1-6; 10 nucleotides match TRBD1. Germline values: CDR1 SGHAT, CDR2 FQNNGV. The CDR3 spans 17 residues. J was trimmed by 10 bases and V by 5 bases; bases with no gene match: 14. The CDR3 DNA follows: TGTGCCAGCAGCCCTACCGGGACAGGGGTATATCGGTCACCCCTCCACTTT. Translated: CASSPTGTGVYRSPLHF.

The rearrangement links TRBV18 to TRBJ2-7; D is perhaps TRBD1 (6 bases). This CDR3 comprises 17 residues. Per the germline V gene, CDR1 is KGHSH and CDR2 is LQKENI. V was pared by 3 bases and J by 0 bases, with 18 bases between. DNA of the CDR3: TGTGCCAGCTCACCCCAAAGACGGACAGCGCTCTCCTACGAGCAGTACTTC. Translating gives CASSPQRRTALSYEQYF.

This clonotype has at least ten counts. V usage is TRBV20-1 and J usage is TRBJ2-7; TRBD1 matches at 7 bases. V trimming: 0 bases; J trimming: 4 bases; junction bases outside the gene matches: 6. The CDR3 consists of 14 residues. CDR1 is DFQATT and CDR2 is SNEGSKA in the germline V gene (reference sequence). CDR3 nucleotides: TGCAGTGCTAGAGATAGCGCAGGGGGTTACGAGCAGTACTTC. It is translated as CSARDSAGGYEQYF.

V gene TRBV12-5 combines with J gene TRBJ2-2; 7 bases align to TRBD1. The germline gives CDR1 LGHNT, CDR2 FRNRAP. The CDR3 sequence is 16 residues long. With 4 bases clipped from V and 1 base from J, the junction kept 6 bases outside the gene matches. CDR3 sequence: CASGSSGQMNTGELFF. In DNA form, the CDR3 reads TGTGCTAGTGGTTCCTCGGGACAGATGAACACCGGGGAGCTGTTTTTT. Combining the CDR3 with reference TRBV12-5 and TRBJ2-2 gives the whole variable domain DARVTQTPRHKVTEMGQEVTMRCQPILGHNTVFWYRQTMMQGLELLAYFRNRAPLDDSGMPKDRFSAEMPDATLATLKIQPSEPRDSAVYFCASGSSGQMNTGELFFGEGSRLTVL.

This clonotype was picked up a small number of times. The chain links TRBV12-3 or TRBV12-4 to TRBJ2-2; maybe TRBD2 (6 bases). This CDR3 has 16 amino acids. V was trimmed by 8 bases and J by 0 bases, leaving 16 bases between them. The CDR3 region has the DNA TGTGCCAGCCTATATTTCGGGGGAACGAACACCGGGGAGCTGTTTTTT. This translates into CASLYFGGTNTGELFF.

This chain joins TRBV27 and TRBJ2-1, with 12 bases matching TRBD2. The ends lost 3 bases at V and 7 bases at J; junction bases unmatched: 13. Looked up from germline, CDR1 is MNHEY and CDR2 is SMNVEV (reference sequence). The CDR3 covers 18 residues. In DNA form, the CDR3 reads TGTGCCAGCAGTTTGGGTAAACTAGCGGGAGGTCTTAGGAATGAGCAGTTCTTC. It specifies CASSLGKLAGGLRNEQFF.

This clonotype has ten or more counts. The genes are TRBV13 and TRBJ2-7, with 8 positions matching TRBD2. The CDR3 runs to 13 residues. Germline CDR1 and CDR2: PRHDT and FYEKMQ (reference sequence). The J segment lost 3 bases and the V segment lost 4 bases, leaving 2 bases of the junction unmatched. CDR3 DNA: TGTGCCAGCAGCTCGGGACTAGTCTACGAGCAGTACTTC. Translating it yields CASSSGLVYEQYF.

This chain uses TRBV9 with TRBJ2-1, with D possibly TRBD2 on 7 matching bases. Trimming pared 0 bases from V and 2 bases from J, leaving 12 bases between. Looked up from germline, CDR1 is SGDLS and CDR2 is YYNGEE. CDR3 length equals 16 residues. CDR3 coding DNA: TGTGCCAGCAGCGTAGCGTGGGGGGGGCCCTACAATGAGCAGTTCTTC. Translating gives CASSVAWGGPYNEQFF.

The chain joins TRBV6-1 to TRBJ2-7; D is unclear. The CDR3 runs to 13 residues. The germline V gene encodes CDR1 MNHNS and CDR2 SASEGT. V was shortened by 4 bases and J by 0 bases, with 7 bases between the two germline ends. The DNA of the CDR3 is TGTGCCAGCAGTGCCGTTAGCTCCTACGAGCAGTACTTC. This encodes CASSAVSSYEQYF.